This T cell receptor (beta chain) appears in the sequencing data of a study of graft-versus-host responses after intestinal transplantation. Whole-study context: Recipients obtained multivisceral, liver-intestinal, or isolated intestinal transplants. Induction with anti-thymocyte globulin, then tacrolimus and steroids for three to four years, was given to all recipients.

Libraries were prepared by immunoSEQ multiplex PCR; TCRdb keeps only in-frame clonotypes and omits some of them. The table has approximately 49,000 clones, around 95% seen once. Comments on this clone: Its antigen is not identified.

Points from the study as a whole: Some patients had graft-donor T cell macrochimerism, and their allografts showed high graft-versus-host to host-versus-graft clonal ratios. Association was observed between peak circulating GvH clone levels and early post-transplant HvG declines.

The length of the CDR3 is 15 residues. V shed 4 bases and J 4 bases; nucleotides not matched to a gene: 6. Germline assignment: CDR1 PRHDT and CDR2 FYEKMQ (reference sequence). The TCR sequence derives from a human donor who was the organ donor for an intestinal transplant. The chain is built from TRBV13 and TRBJ2-1; 8 nucleotides align to TRBD1. Specimen: unstimulated CD8+ T cells sorted from spleen or lymph node cells, collected before transplant. Here the CDR3 DNA reads TGTGCCAGCAGCTCCAGGGGGCGCGGGTACAATGAGCAGTTCTTC. Translation: CASSSRGRGYNEQFF. The variable domain in full, completed from reference TRBV13 and TRBJ2-1, reads AAGVIQSPRHLIKEKRETATLKCYPIPRHDTVYWYQQGPGQDPQFLISFYEKMQSDKGSIPDRFSAQQFSDYHSELNMSSLELGDSALYFCASSSRGRGYNEQFFGPGTRLTVL.